This T cell receptor beta chain was identified during a study of OX40 agonist ivuxolimab in advanced cancers. Study at large: Three patients had partial responses: one hepatocellular carcinoma, two cutaneous melanoma.

Only in-frame clones appear in the TCRdb table, and some are missing; sequencing was by immunoSEQ multiplex PCR. The table includes some 80,000 clones, roughly 84% detected once. Germline V gene lookup returns CDR1 MDHEN and CDR2 SYDVKM. This CDR3 is built from 12 residues. The V and J ends lost 5 bases and 2 bases respectively, with 6 bases between them. This clonotype was obtained from an adult with an advanced solid tumor such as melanoma, head and neck, liver or kidney cancer. The J gene is TRBJ1-2, the V gene TRBV28; no reliable D call. The source was CD4+ or CD8+ T cells sorted from blood, collected in a trial of the OX40 agonist ivuxolimab. CDR3 amino acids: CASSPNNYGYTF. Written as DNA, the CDR3 is TGTGCCAGCAGTCCAAACAACTATGGCTACACCTTC.